These 3 T cell receptor beta chains were all obtained from the same sample, sequenced in a study of human T cells and chemical hapten exposure. Unfractionated whole blood yielded the extracted total RNA. TCRdb redid the calling of the 5' RACE reads with MiXCR, one entry per CDR3 protein. The table records 95,000 to 120,000 distinct CDR3 sequences, 15% to 20% of them present only once. Source of these receptors: a human donor in good health.

The chain links TRBV12-3 or TRBV12-4 to TRBJ2-6; no reliable D call. The length of the CDR3 is 14 residues. The V end lost 2 bases, the J end lost 0 bases, and 2 bases lay between the germline ends. CDR3 nucleotide sequence: TGTGCCAGCAGTTTAATCTCTGGGGCCAACGTCCTGACTTTC. Translated: CASSLISGANVLTF.

This clonotype turned up a few times. The gene calls are TRBV19 and TRBJ2-2; 8 bases line up with TRBD2. Germline assignment: CDR1 LNHDA and CDR2 SQIVND (reference sequence). The CDR3 loop spans 15 amino acids. V was pared by 6 bases and J by 0 bases, with 3 bases of the junction left unmatched. The CDR3 protein is CASRTGLANTGELFF. The CDR3 DNA follows: TGTGCCAGTAGGACGGGACTAGCGAACACCGGGGAGCTGTTTTTT.

In its sample, this clonotype was seen a few times. The chain is built from TRBV6-5 and TRBJ2-1; TRBD2 matches 11 bases. Per the germline V gene, CDR1 is MNHEY and CDR2 is SVGAGI. This CDR3 comprises 15 residues. Germline trimming cut 1 base from V and 8 bases from J; bases unmatched to any gene: 4. CDR3 nucleotides: TGTGCCAGCAGTTACTTAGCGGGAGGGGGGTATGAGCAGTTCTTC. It translates to CASSYLAGGGYEQFF.